This is a list of T cell receptor beta chains from one sample in a study of cytomegalovirus exposure and HLA in healthy donors. The method was immunoSEQ multiplex PCR; TCRdb's version includes in-frame clones alone and lacks a portion of them. Of some 150,000 clones in the sample, 60% to 85% are singletons; the top ten hold more than 3.5%. The sequencing input was PBMCs. Source of these receptors: a man aged 30 to 39 in good health and CMV-seropositive. Each CDR3 is given with its conserved first and last residue. Each record gives: CDR3 protein, CDR3 DNA, D gene, J gene, V gene, clone size. A D gene is named only where the DNA matches it firmly. A row's size may be missing; if present it is once, few, many or a size class.

CASSRILSGELFF	TGCGCCAGCAGTCGAATACTTTCCGGGGAGCTGTTTTTT	NA	TRBJ2-2	TRBV4-3	NA
CASGNREGKLFF	TGTGCCTCGGGAAACAGGGAGGGGAAACTGTTTTTT	NA	TRBJ1-4	TRBV6-5	NA
CASSPGQGWYEQYF	TGTGCCAGCAGCCCTGGACAGGGGTGGTACGAGCAGTACTTC	TRBD1	TRBJ2-7	TRBV7-2	NA
CASSLITGGYQETQYF	TGTGCCAGCAGCTTAATAACGGGGGGATACCAAGAGACCCAGTACTTC	TRBD2	TRBJ2-5	TRBV7-2	once
CASSLLAGTPGDTQYF	TGTGCCAGCAGCCTACTAGCGGGGACTCCGGGAGATACGCAGTATTTT	TRBD2	TRBJ2-3	TRBV9	few
CASSLITGEGNTQYF	TGTGCCAGCAGTTTAATAACCGGTGAGGGTAACACGCAGTATTTT	NA	TRBJ2-3	TRBV27	NA
CASRPGGGLTQPQHF	TGTGCCAGCAGACCCGGCGGGGGGCTTACTCAGCCCCAGCATTTT	NA	TRBJ1-5	TRBV6-1	NA
CASTRGFSYEQYF	TGCGCCAGCACCCGCGGTTTCTCCTACGAGCAGTACTTC	NA	TRBJ2-7	TRBV5-1	NA
CASSSTGSRYEQYF	TGTGCCAGCAGTTCGACAGGTTCTCGATACGAGCAGTACTTC	NA	TRBJ2-7	TRBV2	NA
CVRRAGGENTEAFF	TGTGTCAGAAGGGCAGGGGGCGAGAACACTGAAGCTTTCTTT	NA	TRBJ1-1	TRBV7-5	few
CASSPPGTGAPHQPQHF	TGTGCCAGCTCACCGCCCGGGACAGGGGCGCCCCATCAGCCCCAGCATTTT	TRBD1	TRBJ1-5	TRBV18	NA
CASSPSPTGYTEAFF	TGCGCCAGCAGCCCCAGCCCTACGGGGTACACTGAAGCTTTCTTT	NA	TRBJ1-1	TRBV4-1	NA
CSARTGDYEQYF	TGCAGCGCCAGGACAGGGGACTACGAGCAGTACTTC	TRBD1	TRBJ2-7	TRBV29-1	NA
CASSHLGAGSEQYF	TGTGCCAGCAGCCATCTAGGTGCCGGGAGCGAGCAGTACTTC	NA	TRBJ2-7	TRBV7-6	NA
CASGGGAYEQYF	TGTGCCAGCGGGGGAGGAGCCTACGAGCAGTACTTC	NA	TRBJ2-7	TRBV6-1	NA
CASSSTGTATDTQYF	TGTGCCAGCAGTTCTACCGGGACAGCCACAGATACGCAGTATTTT	TRBD1	TRBJ2-3	TRBV28	NA
CASSANGFRSNQPQHF	TGTGCCAGCAGCGCCAACGGGTTCCGGAGCAATCAGCCCCAGCATTTT	NA	TRBJ1-5	TRBV7-8	NA
CASSQGDGYGYTF	TGTGCCAGCAGCCAGGGAGACGGCTATGGCTACACCTTC	NA	TRBJ1-2	TRBV14	NA
CAIRTGSSYEQYF	TGTGCCATTAGGACAGGGAGCTCCTACGAGCAGTACTTC	TRBD1	TRBJ2-7	TRBV10-3	NA
CASSLARQGADEAFF	TGCGCCAGCAGCTTGGCCAGGCAGGGGGCAGATGAAGCTTTCTTT	TRBD1	TRBJ1-1	TRBV5-1	NA
CASSERDRFYNSPLHF	TGTGCCAGCAGTGAACGTGACAGGTTCTATAATTCACCCCTCCACTTT	NA	TRBJ1-6	TRBV6-1	NA
CASSLGDRGQGETQYF	TGCGCCAGCAGCTTGGGTGACAGGGGGCAGGGAGAGACCCAGTACTTC	TRBD1	TRBJ2-5	TRBV5-1	once
CASSVGMGEADTQYF	TGTGCCAGCAGCGTAGGTATGGGGGAGGCAGATACGCAGTATTTT	NA	TRBJ2-3	TRBV9	NA
CASSPRGLAGESQETQYF	TGTGCCAGCTCACCTAGGGGACTAGCGGGGGAGAGTCAAGAGACCCAGTACTTC	TRBD2	TRBJ2-5	TRBV18	NA
CASSQVGPGDEQYF	TGCGCCAGCAGCCAAGTCGGGCCAGGGGACGAGCAGTACTTC	NA	TRBJ2-7	TRBV4-1	NA
CASNRRGTGELFF	TGTGCCAGCAACCGACGGGGAACCGGGGAGCTGTTTTTT	NA	TRBJ2-2	TRBV5-6	few
CASSVRTGEQYF	TGTGCCAGCTCAGTTCGGACAGGCGAGCAGTACTTC	TRBD1	TRBJ2-7	TRBV18	NA
CASSPGQGAYEQYF	TGTGCCAGCAGCCCAGGGCAGGGGGCCTACGAGCAGTACTTC	TRBD1	TRBJ2-7	TRBV5-4	NA
CASSQVTGADNSPLHF	TGCGCCAGCAGCCAAGTTACAGGAGCTGATAATTCACCCCTCCACTTT	NA	TRBJ1-6	TRBV4-1	NA
CASSLWGLAQPQHF	TGTGCCAGCAGCTTGTGGGGACTCGCTCAGCCCCAGCATTTT	NA	TRBJ1-5	TRBV5-6	NA
CASSLRDREEETQYF	TGTGCCAGCAGCTTGCGCGACAGGGAAGAAGAGACCCAGTACTTC	TRBD1	TRBJ2-5	TRBV5-4	NA
CASSVWSGGAGEQFF	TGTGCCAGCAGCGTGTGGAGCGGGGGGGCAGGTGAGCAGTTCTTC	TRBD2	TRBJ2-1	TRBV9	once
CASSPDGGTSYEQYF	TGCGCCAGCAGCCCCGACGGGGGGACCTCCTACGAGCAGTACTTC	TRBD2	TRBJ2-7	TRBV4-1	once
CAWNSAGQPQHF	TGTGCCTGGAATTCGGCGGGGCAGCCCCAGCATTTT	NA	TRBJ1-5	TRBV30	once
CASSVVLGRGGTDTQYF	TGTGCCAGCAGCGTAGTACTTGGCAGGGGGGGCACAGATACGCAGTATTTT	NA	TRBJ2-3	TRBV9	NA
CASSQEGGTGGEKLFF	TGCGCCAGCAGCCAAGAAGGGGGGACAGGGGGTGAAAAACTGTTTTTT	TRBD1	TRBJ1-4	TRBV4-3	few
CASSSQAGLNSPLHF	TGTGCCAGCAGCTCCCAAGCAGGATTGAATTCACCCCTCCACTTT	NA	TRBJ1-6	TRBV7-6	NA
CASGTPRGSYTGELFF	TGTGCTAGTGGAACACCCAGGGGGTCATACACCGGGGAGCTGTTTTTT	TRBD1	TRBJ2-2	TRBV12-5	NA
CASSLWNRGRTGELFF	TGTGCCAGCAGCTTGTGGAACAGGGGTCGGACCGGGGAGCTGTTTTTT	TRBD1	TRBJ2-2	TRBV5-8	NA
CASSMVLFLAGTDSGANVLTF	TGTGCCAGTAGTATGGTATTATTTCTAGCGGGTACCGACTCTGGGGCCAACGTCCTGACTTTC	TRBD2	TRBJ2-6	TRBV19	NA
CASSFPSGQGYEQFF	TGTGCCAGCAGCTTTCCCTCGGGACAGGGATATGAGCAGTTCTTC	TRBD1	TRBJ2-1	TRBV7-9	NA
CASSPQNTDTQYF	TGTGCCAGCAGTCCACAGAACACAGATACGCAGTATTTT	NA	TRBJ2-3	TRBV27	NA
CARINRGRNQPQHF	TGTGCCAGAATCAACAGGGGTCGAAATCAGCCCCAGCATTTT	NA	TRBJ1-5	TRBV21-1	NA